This is a list of T cell receptor beta chains from one sample in a study of beta chain features in type 1 diabetes. Measured with immunoSEQ multiplex PCR; TCRdb has only the in-frame clones, and not every one. The sample carries roughly 230,000 clones, over 7.5% recorded once. Source material: naive CD4+ T cells from blood. These receptor sequences come from a woman between 18 and 29 years old in good health. CDR3s include the opening cysteine and the closing phenylalanine or tryptophan. A D gene is named only where the DNA matches it firmly. Expanded clones get a size class; other rows say once, few or many, or leave the size out.

clone size	V gene	J gene	D gene	CDR3 DNA	CDR3 protein
NA	TRBV14	TRBJ1-2	NA	TGTGCCAGCAGCCAAGATAGGAGGGTTCTTGGCTACACCTTC	CASSQDRRVLGYTF
many	TRBV14	TRBJ2-3	NA	TGTGCCAGCAGCCAGGGGAGAAATACGCAGTATTTT	CASSQGRNTQYF
NA	TRBV29-1	TRBJ1-1	NA	TGCAGCGTTGCCCCCCGGAGGGACACTGAAGCTTTCTTT	CSVAPRRDTEAFF
NA	TRBV18	TRBJ2-5	TRBD1	TGTGCCAGCTCACCACAACAGGGGACGGAGACCCAGTACTTC	CASSPQQGTETQYF
NA	TRBV6-1	TRBJ1-5	NA	TGTGCCAGCACCACCGGGACACGGACTCCTCCCCAGCATTTT	CASTTGTRTPPQHF
NA	TRBV14	TRBJ1-6	NA	TGTGCCAGCAGCCACGCGGTGTATAATTCACCCCTCCACTTT	CASSHAVYNSPLHF
NA	TRBV9	TRBJ2-7	NA	TGTGCCAGCAGCGTAGGACCCCGGGTCGGATACTACGAGCAGTACTTC	CASSVGPRVGYYEQYF
NA	TRBV18	TRBJ2-6	NA	TGTGCCAGCTCACCACCATGGAGCTCTGGGGCCAACGTCCTGACTTTC	CASSPPWSSGANVLTF
NA	TRBV30	TRBJ1-3	TRBD1	TGTGCCTGGGCTACAGGGGACTCTGTAAACACCATATATTTT	CAWATGDSVNTIYF
NA	TRBV7-9	TRBJ2-1	TRBD2	TGTGCCAGCAGCGGACTAGCGGGAGGTTCCTACAATGAGCAGTTCTTC	CASSGLAGGSYNEQFF
few	TRBV12-5	TRBJ2-1	NA	TGTGCTAGTGGTTTGAATCGAATTGGAGGGTCCTACAATGAGCAGTTCTTC	CASGLNRIGGSYNEQFF
NA	TRBV5-1	TRBJ2-3	NA	TGCGCCAGCAGCACGGGTGTAGCGTACAGCACAGATACGCAGTATTTT	CASSTGVAYSTDTQYF
few	TRBV5-4	TRBJ2-3	NA	TGTGCCAGCAGCGGAGCGACCCTTAGAGATACGCAGTATTTT	CASSGATLRDTQYF
few	TRBV6-1	TRBJ2-5	TRBD2	TGTGCCAGCAGGGGACTAGCGGAAGAGACCCAGTACTTC	CASRGLAEETQYF
many	TRBV7-2	TRBJ2-7	NA	TGTGCCAGCAGCCCTAGCGTGAGCTCCTACGAGCAGTACTTC	CASSPSVSSYEQYF
few	TRBV7-9	TRBJ2-7	TRBD2	TGTGCCAGCAGCTCAAGGCCAGGGACTAGCGGGGGGGCCGTCGAGCAGTACTTC	CASSSRPGTSGGAVEQYF
NA	TRBV5-4	TRBJ1-2	NA	TGTGCCAGCAGCTTTCGCAGGCTCAAACCTAACTATGGCTACACCTTC	CASSFRRLKPNYGYTF
NA	TRBV7-9	TRBJ1-3	NA	TGTGCCAGCAGCCCTCATCGCGGGCGCGACACCATATATTTT	CASSPHRGRDTIYF
NA	TRBV6-5	TRBJ1-1	NA	TGTGCCAGCAGTTACGAAGGATTGGGGCTTAACACTGAAGCTTTCTTT	CASSYEGLGLNTEAFF
few	TRBV5-4	TRBJ2-6	NA	TGTGCCAGCAGCTTGGAGGGGACTGGGGCCAACGTCCTGACTTTC	CASSLEGTGANVLTF
NA	TRBV7-9	TRBJ1-1	NA	TGTGCCAGCAGCTCCCCCAGTGGGCAGGGAGCTTTCTTT	CASSSPSGQGAFF
NA	TRBV27	TRBJ2-7	TRBD2	TGTGCCAGCAGTTTATCCGGGGGACTAGCGGGTCTCCCCTACGAGCAGTACTTC	CASSLSGGLAGLPYEQYF
few	TRBV5-1	TRBJ2-3	NA	TGCGCCAGCAGCTCACAGGGCTCGGATACGCAGTATTTT	CASSSQGSDTQYF
NA	TRBV30	TRBJ1-5	NA	TGTGCCTGGACCTCGGGGGGAGGCCAGCCCCAGCATTTT	CAWTSGGGQPQHF
few	TRBV28	TRBJ1-5	TRBD1	TGTGCCAGCAGCAAGGGACAGCCTAATCAGCCCCAGCATTTT	CASSKGQPNQPQHF
few	TRBV5-1	TRBJ2-7	TRBD1	TGCGCCAGCAGCAGAGACAGGGAACAATACGAGCAGTACTTC	CASSRDREQYEQYF
few	TRBV2	TRBJ2-1	TRBD2	TGTGCCAGCAGGAGCGGGGGGGCCTACAATGAGCAGTTCTTC	CASRSGGAYNEQFF
many	TRBV30	TRBJ2-7	NA	TGTGCCTGGAGTGTACGCGGTTCCTACGAGCAGTACTTC	CAWSVRGSYEQYF
few	TRBV4-2	TRBJ1-1	NA	TGTGCCAGCAGCCAAGATTTACAGAACACTGAAGCTTTCTTT	CASSQDLQNTEAFF
NA	TRBV15	TRBJ1-1	NA	TGTGCCACCAGCAGAGATCGTATGAACACTGAAGCTTTCTTT	CATSRDRMNTEAFF
few	TRBV6-5	TRBJ1-5	TRBD1	TGTGCCAGCAGTAACAGGGGCTATCAGCCCCAGCATTTT	CASSNRGYQPQHF
NA	TRBV5-6	TRBJ2-7	NA	TGTGCCAGCGCCCGGGGTCAGGTTAACTACGAGCAGTACTTC	CASARGQVNYEQYF
few	TRBV11-2	TRBJ2-7	TRBD1	TGTGCCAGCAGCTTAGATCTCGGGACAGGTACCTACGAGCAGTACTTC	CASSLDLGTGTYEQYF
many	TRBV19	TRBJ2-3	NA	TGTGCCAGCCGACTGGGGCCAGATACGCAGTATTTT	CASRLGPDTQYF
few	TRBV5-1	TRBJ2-3	NA	TGCGCCAGCAGCTTGGCCACAGGGAGGGCAGATACGCAGTATTTT	CASSLATGRADTQYF
few	TRBV5-4	TRBJ2-3	NA	TGTGCCAGCAGCTCCGTCAGGGGGGGCACAGATACGCAGTATTTT	CASSSVRGGTDTQYF
NA	TRBV5-1	TRBJ2-1	NA	TGCGCCAGCAGCTTCGGAGGGGGGGCCTACAATGAGCAGTTCTTC	CASSFGGGAYNEQFF
few	TRBV2	TRBJ1-6	NA	TGTGCCAGCGCTTACACCCCCGGAGACTCACCCCTCCACTTT	CASAYTPGDSPLHF
few	TRBV14	TRBJ2-7	TRBD2	TGTGCCAGCAGCCAAGAATTGGGCGGGAGGACATACGAGCAGTACTTC	CASSQELGGRTYEQYF
NA	TRBV2	TRBJ1-1	TRBD1	TGTGCCAGCAGTTCGACAGGGGGCCTGGGCACTGAAGCTTTCTTT	CASSSTGGLGTEAFF
few	TRBV30	TRBJ1-2	TRBD1	TGTGCCTGGAGTGAACAGGGGGCGATGAGCTATGGCTACACCTTC	CAWSEQGAMSYGYTF
NA	TRBV7-9	TRBJ2-1	NA	TGTGCCAGCAGCCCCACAGCAAGCTCCTACAATGAGCAGTTCTTC	CASSPTASSYNEQFF
NA	TRBV6-5	TRBJ1-4	TRBD1	TGTGCCAGCAGCGGCACAGGGGGGAATGAAAAACTGTTTTTT	CASSGTGGNEKLFF
few	TRBV5-1	TRBJ2-7	NA	TGCGCCAGCAGCTTTTGGCCAGGCTACGAGCAGTACTTC	CASSFWPGYEQYF
NA	TRBV30	TRBJ1-3	TRBD1	TGTGCCTGGGGGGACAGGGCATCCTCTGGAAACACCATATATTTT	CAWGDRASSGNTIYF
few	TRBV6-5	TRBJ1-2	NA	TGTGCCAGCAGGGACAGTGGTGGCTACACCTTC	CASRDSGGYTF
few	TRBV9	TRBJ2-3	TRBD2	TGTGCCAGCAGCGTTCTAGCGGGCACAGATACGCAGTATTTT	CASSVLAGTDTQYF
NA	TRBV18	TRBJ2-5	NA	TGTGCCAGCTCACCAACGGGGCAGGGGCAAGAGACCCAGTACTTC	CASSPTGQGQETQYF
NA	TRBV6-5	TRBJ2-7	TRBD2	TGTGCCAGCAGTTCGGGACTAGCGGGGGGCGTCGGGGAGCAGTACTTC	CASSSGLAGGVGEQYF
few	TRBV6-6	TRBJ1-2	NA	TGTGCCAGCAGTTACTCGCAGGGGCGGTTGGATGGCTACACCTTC	CASSYSQGRLDGYTF
NA	TRBV28	TRBJ2-7	NA	TGTGCCAGCAGTTTCCGGGGGTCCTCCGAGCAGTACTTC	CASSFRGSSEQYF
NA	TRBV6-6	TRBJ1-2	NA	TGTGCCAGCACTATTACAGGGATGGGCGGTGGCTACACCTTC	CASTITGMGGGYTF
few	TRBV10-2	TRBJ2-5	NA	TGCGCCAGCAGGGGGAGGTTGCAGACCCAGTACTTC	CASRGRLQTQYF
NA	TRBV4-1	TRBJ1-6	NA	TGCGCCAGCAGCCAAGCCTCGACAGGATTGAGTTCACCCCTCCACTTT	CASSQASTGLSSPLHF